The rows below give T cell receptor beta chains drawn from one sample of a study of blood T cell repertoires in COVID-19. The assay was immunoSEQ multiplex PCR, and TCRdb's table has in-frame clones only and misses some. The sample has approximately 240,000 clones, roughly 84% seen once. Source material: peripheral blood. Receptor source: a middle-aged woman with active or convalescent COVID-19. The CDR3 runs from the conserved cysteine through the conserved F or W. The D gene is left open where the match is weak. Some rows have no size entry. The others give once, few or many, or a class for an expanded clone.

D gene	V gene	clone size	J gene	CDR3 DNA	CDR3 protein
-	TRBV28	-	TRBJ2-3	TGTGCCAGCAGTTTAGAACTGGTGTGGTATACGCAGTATTTT	CASSLELVWYTQYF
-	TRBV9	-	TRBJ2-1	TGTGCCAGCAGCGCCAGCAACAGGGAGCAGTTCTTC	CASSASNREQFF
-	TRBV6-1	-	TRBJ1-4	TGTGCCAGCAGTGAGGGGCTGGGAACTAATGAAAAACTGTTTTTT	CASSEGLGTNEKLFF
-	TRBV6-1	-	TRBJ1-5	TGTGCCAGCAGTGACGGGTCTCTGTATAGCAATCAGCCCCAGCATTTT	CASSDGSLYSNQPQHF
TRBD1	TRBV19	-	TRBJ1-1	TGTGCCAGTAGTACCCGGACAGGAGTGAACACTGAAGCTTTCTTT	CASSTRTGVNTEAFF
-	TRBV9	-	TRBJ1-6	TGTGCCAGCAGCCCGAGGGGAGGGGCAGGGCTGGTTTCACCCCTCCACTTT	CASSPRGGAGLVSPLHF
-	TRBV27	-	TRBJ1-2	TGTGCCAGCAGTTTACGGGAAGGCTATGGCTACACCTTC	CASSLREGYGYTF
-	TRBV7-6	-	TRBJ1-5	TGTGCCAGCAGCTTAGAATTGGGGAGCCAGCCCCAGCATTTT	CASSLELGSQPQHF
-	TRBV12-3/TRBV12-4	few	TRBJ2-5	TGTGCCAGCAGTTTGAACGGGGAAGAGACCCAGTACTTC	CASSLNGEETQYF
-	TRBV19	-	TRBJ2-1	TGTGCCAGTAACCCGGGTCGTAGCCTTTACAATGAGCAGTTCTTC	CASNPGRSLYNEQFF
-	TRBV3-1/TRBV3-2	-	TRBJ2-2	TGTGCCAGCAGCCAAGCCCGGTCCGGGGAGCTGTTTTTT	CASSQARSGELFF
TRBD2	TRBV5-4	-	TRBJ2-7	TGTGCCAGCAGCGGAGCCGGGACTAGCCGTCCCATCGAGCAGTACTTC	CASSGAGTSRPIEQYF
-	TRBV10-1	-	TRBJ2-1	TGCGCCAGCAGTGAGTTGTTGGCAGGCCACTTGTTCTTC	CASSELLAGHLFF
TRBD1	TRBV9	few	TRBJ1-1	TGTGCCAGCAGCGTAGCTCCAGGGGGCGAAACTGAAGCTTTCTTT	CASSVAPGGETEAFF
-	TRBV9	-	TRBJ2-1	TGTGCCAGCAGTCGGGGCGGGGGCGGGTACAATGAGCAGTTCTTC	CASSRGGGGYNEQFF
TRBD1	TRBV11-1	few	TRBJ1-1	TGTGCCAGCAGTTTCCAGGGGGTGAGGGCTTTCTTT	CASSFQGVRAFF
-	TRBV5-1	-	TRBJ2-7	TGCGCCAGCAGTTACACGGGGGTCCTCGAGCAGTACTTC	CASSYTGVLEQYF
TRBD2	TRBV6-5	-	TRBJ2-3	TGTGCCAGCAGTTACGGGACTAGCGGGGGGGCTAGGACGCAGTATTTT	CASSYGTSGGARTQYF
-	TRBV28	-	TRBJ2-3	TGTGCCACCGGGGTCGGGTCAGCGTCTAGCACAGATACGCAGTATTTT	CATGVGSASSTDTQYF
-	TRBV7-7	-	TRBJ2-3	TGTGCCAGCAGCTTAGCGGGGCTCCCCACAGATACGCAGTATTTT	CASSLAGLPTDTQYF
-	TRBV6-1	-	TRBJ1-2	TGTGCCAGCAGTGACACAGGGACGATGGTGGGCTACACCTTC	CASSDTGTMVGYTF
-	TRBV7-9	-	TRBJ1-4	TGTGCCAGCAGCTCCCTCCGGGGGGTAGGGGAAAAACTGTTTTTT	CASSSLRGVGEKLFF
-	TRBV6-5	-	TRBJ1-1	TGTGCCAGCAGTTTGACAGACCTGAACACTGAAGCTTTCTTT	CASSLTDLNTEAFF
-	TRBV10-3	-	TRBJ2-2	TGTGCCATCAGTGAGCGTCGGGGGACCACCGGGGAGCTGTTTTTT	CAISERRGTTGELFF
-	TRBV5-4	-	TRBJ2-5	TGTGCCAGCAGCTTGGGCAGGGCAGAAGAGACCCAGTACTTC	CASSLGRAEETQYF
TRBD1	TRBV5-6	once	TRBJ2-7	TGTGCCAGCAGCTTGGGGCGGCCGGGACAGACCTACGAGCAGTACTTC	CASSLGRPGQTYEQYF
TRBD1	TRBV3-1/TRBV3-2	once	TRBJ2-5	TGTGCCAGCAGCCAGGGACAGCTGGGGTCGGGGACCCAGTACTTC	CASSQGQLGSGTQYF
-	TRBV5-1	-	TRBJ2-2	TGCGCCAGCATCCTCGACAGAGCTGAGAACACCGGGGAGCTGTTTTTT	CASILDRAENTGELFF
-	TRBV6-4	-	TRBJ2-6	TGTGCCAGCAGTGACAATACTGGGGCCAACGTCCTGACTTTC	CASSDNTGANVLTF
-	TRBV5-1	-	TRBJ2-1	TGCGCCACCTCCCCGGGACACATGAGCGATGAGCAGTTCTTC	CATSPGHMSDEQFF
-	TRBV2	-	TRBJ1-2	TGTGCCAGCAGCGGAAGGGGCGCTAACTATGGCTACACCTTC	CASSGRGANYGYTF